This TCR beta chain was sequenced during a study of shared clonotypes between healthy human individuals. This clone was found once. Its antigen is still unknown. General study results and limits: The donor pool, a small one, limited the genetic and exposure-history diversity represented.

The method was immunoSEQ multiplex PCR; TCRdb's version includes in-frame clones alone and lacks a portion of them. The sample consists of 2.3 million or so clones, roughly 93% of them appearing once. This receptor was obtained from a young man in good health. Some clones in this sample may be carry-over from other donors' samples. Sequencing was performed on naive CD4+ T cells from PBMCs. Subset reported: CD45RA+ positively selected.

In DNA form, the CDR3 reads TGTGCCAGCAGCTTAGGGGCCGGACAGGGTTCTACTGGGGCCAACGTCCTGACTTTC. Residues: CASSLGAGQGSTGANVLTF. V and J are TRBV7-9 and TRBJ2-6, with 8 positions matching TRBD1. Unmatched junction bases numbered 10, after V lost 1 base and J lost 2 bases. CDR1 SEHNR and CDR2 FQNEAQ come from the germline V gene (reference sequence). The CDR3 is 19 amino acids.